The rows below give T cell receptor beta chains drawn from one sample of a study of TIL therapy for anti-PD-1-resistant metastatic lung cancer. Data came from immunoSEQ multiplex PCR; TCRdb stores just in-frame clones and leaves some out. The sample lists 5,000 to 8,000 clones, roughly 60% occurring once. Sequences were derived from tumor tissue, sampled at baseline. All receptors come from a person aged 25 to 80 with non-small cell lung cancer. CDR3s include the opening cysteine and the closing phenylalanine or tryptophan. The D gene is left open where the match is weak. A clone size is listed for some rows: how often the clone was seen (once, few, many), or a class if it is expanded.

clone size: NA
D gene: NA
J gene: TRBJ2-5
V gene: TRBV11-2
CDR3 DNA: TGTGCCAGCAGCTTATGGGGGCAAGAGACCCAGTACTTC
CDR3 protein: CASSLWGQETQYF

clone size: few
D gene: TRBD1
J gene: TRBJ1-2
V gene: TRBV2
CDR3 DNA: TGTGCCAGCAGACCCGACAGGGGTGAAGGCTACACCTTC
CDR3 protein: CASRPDRGEGYTF

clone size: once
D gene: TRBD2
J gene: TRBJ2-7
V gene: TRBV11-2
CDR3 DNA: TGTGCCAGCAGCTTAATCAGGACGGGAGGGCCTAGCTCCTACGAGCAGTACTTC
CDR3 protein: CASSLIRTGGPSSYEQYF

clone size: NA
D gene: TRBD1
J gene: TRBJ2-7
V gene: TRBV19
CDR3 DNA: TGTGCCAGTACCTTATCGACAGGGTCTTCCTACGAGCAGTACTTC
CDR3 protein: CASTLSTGSSYEQYF

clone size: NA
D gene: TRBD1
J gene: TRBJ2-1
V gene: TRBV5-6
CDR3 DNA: TGTGCCAGCAGCTTGGGGGACAGGGCCTACAATGAGCAGTTCTTC
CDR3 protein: CASSLGDRAYNEQFF

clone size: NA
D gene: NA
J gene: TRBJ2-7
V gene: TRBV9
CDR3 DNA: TGTGCCAGCAGCCCCGCAGGGGTGGGAGGGCCCCACGAGCAGTACTTC
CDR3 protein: CASSPAGVGGPHEQYF

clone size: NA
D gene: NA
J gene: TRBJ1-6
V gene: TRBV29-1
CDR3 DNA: TGCAGCGTTGCGACGGGTACGCTCCTCCACTTT
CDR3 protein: CSVATGTLLHF

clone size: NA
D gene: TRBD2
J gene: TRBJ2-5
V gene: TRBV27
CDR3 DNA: TGTGCCAGCAGTTATACTAGCGGGGGACGGACCCAGTACTTC
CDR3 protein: CASSYTSGGRTQYF

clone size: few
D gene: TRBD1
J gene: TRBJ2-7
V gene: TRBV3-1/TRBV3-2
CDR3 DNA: TGTGCCAGCAGCCGACCGGGACAGGGGGTAGGGCAGTACTTC
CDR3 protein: CASSRPGQGVGQYF

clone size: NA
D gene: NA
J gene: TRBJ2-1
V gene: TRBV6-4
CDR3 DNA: TGTGCCAGCAGCCTCCTCCCCAATGACAGGTACAATGAGCAGTTCTTC
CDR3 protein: CASSLLPNDRYNEQFF

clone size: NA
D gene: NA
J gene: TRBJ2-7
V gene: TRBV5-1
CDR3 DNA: TGCGCCAGCAGCTTAGGAACCGGGAACGACTACGAGCAGTACTTC
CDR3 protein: CASSLGTGNDYEQYF

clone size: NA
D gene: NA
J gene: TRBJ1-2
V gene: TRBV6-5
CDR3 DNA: TGTGCCAGCAGCGCGAAGGCTAACTATGGCTACACCTTC
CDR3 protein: CASSAKANYGYTF

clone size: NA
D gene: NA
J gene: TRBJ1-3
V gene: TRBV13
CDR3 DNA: TGTGCCAGCAGCTTAGACTCCTCCTCTGGAAACACCATATATTTT
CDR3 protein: CASSLDSSSGNTIYF

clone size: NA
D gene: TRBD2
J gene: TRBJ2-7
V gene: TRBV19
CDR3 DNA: TGTGCCAGTAGTTCCGGGAGGGATGTCGGCGAGCAGTACTTC
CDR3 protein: CASSSGRDVGEQYF

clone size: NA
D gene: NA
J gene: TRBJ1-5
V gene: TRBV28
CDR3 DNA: TGTGCCAGCAGTTTAGGGGGGGCGATTATCTATCAGCCCCAGCATTTT
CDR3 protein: CASSLGGAIIYQPQHF

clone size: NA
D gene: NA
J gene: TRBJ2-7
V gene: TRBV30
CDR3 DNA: TGTGCCTGGAACGCAGGGCGCTACGAGCAGTACTTC
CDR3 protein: CAWNAGRYEQYF

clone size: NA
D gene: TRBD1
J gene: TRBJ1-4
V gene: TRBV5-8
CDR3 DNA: TGTGCCAGCAGACAGGGGCAGAATGAAAAACTGTTTTTT
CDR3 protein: CASRQGQNEKLFF

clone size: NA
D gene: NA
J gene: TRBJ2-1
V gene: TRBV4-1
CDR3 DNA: TGCGCCAGCAGCCAAGATCCTGGGGGGGGCACGGACAATGAGCAGTTCTTC
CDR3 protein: CASSQDPGGGTDNEQFF

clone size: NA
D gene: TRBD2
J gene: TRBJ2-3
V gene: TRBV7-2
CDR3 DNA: TGTGCCAGCAGCCCTACTAGCGGGAGCTCTAGCACAGATACGCAGTATTTT
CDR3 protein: CASSPTSGSSSTDTQYF

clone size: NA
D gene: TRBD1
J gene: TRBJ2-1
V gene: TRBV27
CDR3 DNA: TGTGCCAGCAGGCCGACAGGGCCTTACAATGAGCAGTTCTTC
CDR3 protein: CASRPTGPYNEQFF

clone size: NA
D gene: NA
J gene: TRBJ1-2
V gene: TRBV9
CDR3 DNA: TGTGCCAGCAGCGTAGATCTGGGGGACGGCTATGGCTACACCTTC
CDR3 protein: CASSVDLGDGYGYTF

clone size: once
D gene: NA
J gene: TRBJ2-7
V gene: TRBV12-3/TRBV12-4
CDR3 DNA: TGTGCCAGCAGCCTTGGACAGAACTACGAGCAGTACTTC
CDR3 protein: CASSLGQNYEQYF

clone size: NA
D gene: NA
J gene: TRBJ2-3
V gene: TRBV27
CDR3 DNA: TGTGCCAGCAGTCGACCGCTAAAAGGGGGTGGGTCCACAGATACGCAGTATTTT
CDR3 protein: CASSRPLKGGGSTDTQYF

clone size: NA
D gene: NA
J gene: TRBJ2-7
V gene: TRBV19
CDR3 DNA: TGTGCCACGGCAGCGCCCCCCTACGAGCAGTACTTC
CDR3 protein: CATAAPPYEQYF

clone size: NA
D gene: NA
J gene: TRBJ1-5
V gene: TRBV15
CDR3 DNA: TGTGCCACCAGCAGAGTAGGGAATAGCAATCAGCCCCAGCATTTT
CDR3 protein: CATSRVGNSNQPQHF

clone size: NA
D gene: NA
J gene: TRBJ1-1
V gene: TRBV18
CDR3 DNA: TGTGCCAGCTCACCACAGGGGCAGGGGTTCACTGAAGCTTTCTTT
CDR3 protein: CASSPQGQGFTEAFF

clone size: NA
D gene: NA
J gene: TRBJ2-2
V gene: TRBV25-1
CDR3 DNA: TGTGCCAGCAGTGAAGGGGGTGGTACCGGGGAGCTGTTTTTT
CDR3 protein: CASSEGGGTGELFF

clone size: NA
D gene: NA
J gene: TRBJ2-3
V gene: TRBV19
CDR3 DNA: TGTGCCAGTAGGGGGGTTGGAGCAGATACGCAGTATTTT
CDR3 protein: CASRGVGADTQYF

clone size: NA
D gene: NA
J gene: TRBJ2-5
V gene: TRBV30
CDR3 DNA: TGTGCCTGGGGTGCCGCTAAAGGACAGCTGCAGACCCAGTACTTC
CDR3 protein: CAWGAAKGQLQTQYF

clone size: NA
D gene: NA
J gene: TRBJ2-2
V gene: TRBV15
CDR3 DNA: TGTGCCACCAGCAGGGGGAACACCGGGGAGCTGTTTTTT
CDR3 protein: CATSRGNTGELFF

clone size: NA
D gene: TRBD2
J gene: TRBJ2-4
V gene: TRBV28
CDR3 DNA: TGTGCCAGCAGTTCTCCCGGGACTAGCGGAAACATTCAGTACTTC
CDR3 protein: CASSSPGTSGNIQYF

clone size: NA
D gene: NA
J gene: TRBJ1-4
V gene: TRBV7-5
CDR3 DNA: TGTGCCAGAAGCTCACCAGGGGGGGGTGAAAAACTGTTTTTT
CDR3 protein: CARSSPGGGEKLFF

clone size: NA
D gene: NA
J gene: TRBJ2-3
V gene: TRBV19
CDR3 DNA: TGTGCCAGTAGCCCAGGGGGCACAGATACGCAGTATTTT
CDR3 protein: CASSPGGTDTQYF

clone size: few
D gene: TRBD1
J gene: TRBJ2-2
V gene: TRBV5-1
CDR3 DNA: TGCGCCAGCAGCTTCGCTATGACAGGGGGAAACACCGGGGAGCTGTTTTTT
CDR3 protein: CASSFAMTGGNTGELFF

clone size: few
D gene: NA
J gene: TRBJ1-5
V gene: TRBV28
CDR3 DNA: TGTGCCAGCAGTTCCAAGACAGTAGTCCAGCATTTT
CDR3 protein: CASSSKTVVQHF

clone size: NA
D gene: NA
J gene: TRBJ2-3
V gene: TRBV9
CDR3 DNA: TGTGCCAGCAGCGTAGCGACGACATTTAGCACAGATACGCAGTATTTT
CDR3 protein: CASSVATTFSTDTQYF

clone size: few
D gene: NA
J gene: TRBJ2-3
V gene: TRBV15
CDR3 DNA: TGTGCCACCAGCAGAGTAGGGCGGGGCCACACAGATACGCAGTATTTT
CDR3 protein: CATSRVGRGHTDTQYF

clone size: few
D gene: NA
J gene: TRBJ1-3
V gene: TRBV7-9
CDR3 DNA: TGTGCCAGCAGCTTAGGTGCGACAGACACAAACACCATATATTTT
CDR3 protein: CASSLGATDTNTIYF

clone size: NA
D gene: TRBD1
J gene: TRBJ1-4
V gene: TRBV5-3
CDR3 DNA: TGTGCCAGAAGCTTGCAGGGTTTCCTTACAGGGGGCCATAATGAAAAACTGTTTTTT
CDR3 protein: CARSLQGFLTGGHNEKLFF

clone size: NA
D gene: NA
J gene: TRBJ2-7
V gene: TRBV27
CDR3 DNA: TGTGCCAGCAGTTTAAGGCAGGGCAGCTCCTACGAGCAGTACTTC
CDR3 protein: CASSLRQGSSYEQYF

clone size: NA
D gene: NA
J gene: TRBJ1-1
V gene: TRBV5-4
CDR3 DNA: TGTGCCAGCAGCTTGGCAGGGGTGTACACTGAAGCTTTCTTT
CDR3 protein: CASSLAGVYTEAFF

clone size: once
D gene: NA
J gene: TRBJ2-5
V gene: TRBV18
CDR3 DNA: TGTGCCAGCTCTCCGGGACCCCAAGAGACCCAGTACTTC
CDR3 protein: CASSPGPQETQYF

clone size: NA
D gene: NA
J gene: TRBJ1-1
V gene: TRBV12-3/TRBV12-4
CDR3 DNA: TGTGCCAGCAGTTTAGGCACAGGTGAAGCTTTCTTT
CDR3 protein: CASSLGTGEAFF

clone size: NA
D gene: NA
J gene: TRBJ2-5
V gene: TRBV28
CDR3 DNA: TGTGCCAGCAGTTCCGGCCAAGAGACCCAGTACTTC
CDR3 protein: CASSSGQETQYF

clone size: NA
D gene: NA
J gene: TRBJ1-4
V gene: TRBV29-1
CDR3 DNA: TGCAGCGGTGCCGTGGCCGGCGGTGAAAAACTGTTTTTT
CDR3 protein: CSGAVAGGEKLFF

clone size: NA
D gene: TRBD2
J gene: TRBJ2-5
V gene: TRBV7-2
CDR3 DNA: TGTGCCAGCAGCCCTAGCGGGAGAGGCTTAGAGACCCAGTACTTC
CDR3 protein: CASSPSGRGLETQYF

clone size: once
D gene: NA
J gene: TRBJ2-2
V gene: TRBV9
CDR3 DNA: TGTGCCAGCAGCCTGGGAATTCGCAGAAACACCGGGGAGCTGTTTTTT
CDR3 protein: CASSLGIRRNTGELFF

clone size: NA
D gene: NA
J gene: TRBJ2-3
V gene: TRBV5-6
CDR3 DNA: TGTGCCAGCAGCTTGGAGCTGGCAGGGAGCACAGATACGCAGTATTTT
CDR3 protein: CASSLELAGSTDTQYF

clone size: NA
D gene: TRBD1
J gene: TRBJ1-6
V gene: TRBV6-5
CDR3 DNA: TGTGCCAGCAGTTACACGACAGGGGAGGATTCACCCCTCCACTTT
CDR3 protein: CASSYTTGEDSPLHF

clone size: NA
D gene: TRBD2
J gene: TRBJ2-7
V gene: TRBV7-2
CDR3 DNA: TGTGCCAGCAGCTTAGCGACTAGCGGGGGATTTGGCGAGCAGTACTTC
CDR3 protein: CASSLATSGGFGEQYF

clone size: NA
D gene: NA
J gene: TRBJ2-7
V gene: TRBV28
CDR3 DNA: TGTGCCAGCAGCCCCGACAGCTACGAGCAGTACTTC
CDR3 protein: CASSPDSYEQYF

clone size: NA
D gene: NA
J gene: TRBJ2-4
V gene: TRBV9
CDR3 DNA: TGTGCCAGCAGCGCCTCCCTAGCCAAAAACATTCAGTACTTC
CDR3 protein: CASSASLAKNIQYF

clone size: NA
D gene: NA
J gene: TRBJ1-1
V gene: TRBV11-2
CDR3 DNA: TGTGCCAGCAGCTTAGTGGAAGGAGGGAACACTGAAGCTTTCTTT
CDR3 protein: CASSLVEGGNTEAFF